This T cell receptor (beta chain) was documented in a study of blood T cell repertoires in COVID-19. Looking at the study overall: Some COVID-19 samples were acute and others convalescent; all came from the United States, Italy and Spain. PBMCs, B-cell-depleted T cells, or T cells provided the cDNA or gDNA that made up the material.

In the study's own analysis: Amplifying reference gene primers gave estimates of nucleated cell counts. Assay: immunoSEQ multiplex PCR; the TCRdb copy retains only in-frame clones and omits some. For V, J and clone size, that table is used; D and trimming come from the DNA. The sample lists 50,000 or so clones; more than 90% were seen once. This clone was counted between two and nine times. The sequence was collected from a human donor in a cohort sampled during active COVID-19. What was sequenced was peripheral blood.

CDR3 nucleotides: TGCAGTGCCAGTAAGGACAGGGGGAGCACTGAAGCTTTCTTT. It yields the protein CSASKDRGSTEAFF. The gene calls are TRBV20-1 and TRBJ1-1, with TRBD1 identical over 10 bases. The CDR3 contains 14 residues. CDR1 is DFQATT, CDR2 SNEGSKA, per germline (reference sequence). The V segment lost 6 bases and the J segment 4 bases; nucleotides outside the gene matches: 8.